This TCR beta chain was recovered during a study of cytomegalovirus exposure and HLA in healthy donors. Study summary: There were some 400 genotyped donors. Of these, roughly 82% fell in the genetic ancestry cluster associated with self-reported Caucasian donors.

Nominally healthy donors provided the samples, though records likely missed some immune exposures. Study results and limitations: A link between a missense DCLRE1C variant and TCR beta V- and J-gene trimming emerged from a later analysis.

V gave up 5 bases and J gave up 0 bases; unmatched junction bases: 6. CDR3 length: 16 residues. Germline CDR1 SGHVS, CDR2 FNYEAQ. Turning to this clone: What it recognizes is unknown.

Amplification used 60 Vbeta primers and 13 Jbeta primers. TCRdb's table, derived via immunoSEQ multiplex PCR, lists solely in-frame clones and lacks some. Seen here are some 220,000 clones, 77% observed once, and the top ten hold approximately 2.6%. The clonotype originates from a woman aged 55-75 years in good health and CMV-seropositive. The chain has TRBV7-6 and TRBJ1-4; TRBD1 matches at 7 bases. The source material was PBMCs. The CDR3 DNA reads as TGTGCCAGCAGCCCCACCGGGACAGCAACTAATGAAAAACTGTTTTTT. It translates to CASSPTGTATNEKLFF.